The rows below give T cell receptor beta chains drawn from one sample of a study of cytomegalovirus exposure and HLA in healthy donors. Generated by immunoSEQ multiplex PCR, the TCRdb table keeps only in-frame clones and is missing some. In total, the table holds 200,000 to 250,000 clones. The sequencing input was PBMCs. The receptors were gathered from a woman aged 25 to 39 in good health and CMV-seropositive. The CDR3 runs from the conserved cysteine through the conserved F or W. D genes are given only for firm matches.

J gene: TRBJ1-5; V gene: TRBV9; D gene: NA; CDR3 DNA: TGTGCCAGCAGCTCAGGGCCCAGCAATCAGCCCCAGCATTTT; CDR3 protein: CASSSGPSNQPQHF
J gene: TRBJ2-2; V gene: TRBV18; D gene: TRBD1; CDR3 DNA: TGTGCCAGCTCACCACTACGGGACAGTGACACCGGGGAGCTGTTTTTT; CDR3 protein: CASSPLRDSDTGELFF
J gene: TRBJ1-1; V gene: TRBV2; D gene: TRBD1; CDR3 DNA: TGTGCCAGCAGTAATGACAGGGGCGCTGAAGCTTTCTTT; CDR3 protein: CASSNDRGAEAFF
J gene: TRBJ1-4; V gene: TRBV9; D gene: NA; CDR3 DNA: TGTGCCAGCAGCGTAGCCGGGTCCCTTGGTGAAAAACTGTTTTTT; CDR3 protein: CASSVAGSLGEKLFF
J gene: TRBJ1-4; V gene: TRBV4-1; D gene: TRBD1; CDR3 DNA: TGCGCCAGCAGCCAACGGACTGTGACAGGGACCCTTGCAACTAATGAAAAACTGTTTTTT; CDR3 protein: CASSQRTVTGTLATNEKLFF
J gene: TRBJ1-1; V gene: TRBV19; D gene: TRBD1; CDR3 DNA: TGTGCCAGTAGTTCATGGACAGGGGGGACTGAAGCTTTCTTT; CDR3 protein: CASSSWTGGTEAFF
J gene: TRBJ1-1; V gene: TRBV10-3; D gene: TRBD1; CDR3 DNA: TGTGCCATCAGTGCGAGACAGGGAGGTTTGAACACTGAAGCTTTCTTT; CDR3 protein: CAISARQGGLNTEAFF
J gene: TRBJ2-3; V gene: TRBV10-3; D gene: TRBD2; CDR3 DNA: TGTGCCACGTCGACTAGCGGGAGACCCACAGATACGCAGTATTTT; CDR3 protein: CATSTSGRPTDTQYF
J gene: TRBJ2-1; V gene: TRBV4-1; D gene: NA; CDR3 DNA: TGCGCCAGCAGCCCGGAAACCCGGGGTTCTGAGCAGTTCTTC; CDR3 protein: CASSPETRGSEQFF
J gene: TRBJ2-3; V gene: TRBV7-8; D gene: TRBD1; CDR3 DNA: TGTGCCAGCAGCTTGGCAGGGGGTCTTGATACGCAGTATTTT; CDR3 protein: CASSLAGGLDTQYF
J gene: TRBJ1-2; V gene: TRBV6-4; D gene: NA; CDR3 DNA: TGTGCCAGCAGTGACATGGGGCACGGCTACACCTTC; CDR3 protein: CASSDMGHGYTF